This entry is about one T cell receptor (beta chain). Its antigen is unknown. Base qualities are not provided; no much larger clone lies one nucleotide away. To prepare the library, the immunoSEQ multiplex PCR assay was applied. In TCRdb, the immuneACCESS table is reduced to in-frame sequences with V and J assigned. These tables do not hold every clone; where another copy was compared, an unresolved V gene accounts for under half, and the others remain unexplained. For this sample the table gives around 110,000 clones, of which roughly nine tenths were detected only once. The ten most abundant clones make up around 1.1% of the sample. As encoded in the germline V gene, CDR1 is SNHLY while CDR2 is FYNNEI. The V and J ends are trimmed by 4 bases and 4 bases, leaving 11 bases between them. Counted from cysteine to phenylalanine, this CDR3 has 15 amino acids. The kept DNA is CDR3 alone, 45 bases in frame from the first base.

This sample was included in a study of control samples from healthy donors and cancer patients (dated by TCRdb to 2018 to 2021). The receptor comes from a woman aged 45-65 years with colorectal cancer. The sequence is built from TRBV2 and TRBJ2-6; the D gene is unclear. Material: PBMCs. The CDR3 region has the sequence CASSVVTGGANVLTF. In nucleotide form, the sequence is TGTGCCAGCAGTGTGGTGACCGGGGGGGCCAACGTCCTGACTTTC.